This T cell receptor (beta chain) was identified during a study of cytomegalovirus exposure and HLA in healthy donors. Primers for the PCR totalled 60 Vbeta and 13 Jbeta. Here immunoSEQ multiplex PCR was the method, and the copy in TCRdb shows in-frame clones only, minus some. Found here are roughly 140,000 clones, approximately 80% of them singletons; the top ten hold approximately 2.3%. This TCR came from a male donor in good health and CMV-seronegative. Material: PBMCs.

Written as DNA, the CDR3 is TGTGCCAGCAGTGACAGGGGGCGCGAGGAGACCCAGTACTTC. Protein: CASSDRGREETQYF. The genes are TRBV6-1 and TRBJ2-5, with 8 nucleotides matching TRBD1. CDR1 is MNHNS, CDR2 SASEGT, per germline. J gave up 5 bases and V 3 bases, and 5 bases lay outside the gene matches. CDR3 length: 14 amino acids.